This T cell receptor (beta chain) was identified in a study of cytomegalovirus exposure and HLA in healthy donors. Overall study findings and caveats: The availability of immune exposure information extended only to CMV serostatus. In an earlier analysis, in under 700 donors, most V segments appeared productive either ~90% or ~30% of the time.

Vbeta (60) and Jbeta (13) primers were used in the PCR. Clones were read by immunoSEQ multiplex PCR, and TCRdb kept only the in-frame ones, dropping some. The sample contains 90,000 to 120,000 clones, approximately 70% of which appear only once. This CDR3 contains 18 residues. Deletions cut 5 bases from V and 0 bases from J, with 19 bases between. Looked up from germline, CDR1 is MGHRA and CDR2 is YSYEKL. This clone appeared a single time. The target antigen is unknown. Sequenced: PBMCs. This sequence joins TRBV4-1 and TRBJ2-2; D possibly corresponds to TRBD2 (5 bases). The clonotype comes from a middle-aged man in good health and CMV-seropositive. CDR3 region: CASSWRSDWAPNTGELFF. CDR3 bases: TGCGCCAGCAGCTGGAGGAGTGACTGGGCCCCGAACACCGGGGAGCTGTTTTTT.